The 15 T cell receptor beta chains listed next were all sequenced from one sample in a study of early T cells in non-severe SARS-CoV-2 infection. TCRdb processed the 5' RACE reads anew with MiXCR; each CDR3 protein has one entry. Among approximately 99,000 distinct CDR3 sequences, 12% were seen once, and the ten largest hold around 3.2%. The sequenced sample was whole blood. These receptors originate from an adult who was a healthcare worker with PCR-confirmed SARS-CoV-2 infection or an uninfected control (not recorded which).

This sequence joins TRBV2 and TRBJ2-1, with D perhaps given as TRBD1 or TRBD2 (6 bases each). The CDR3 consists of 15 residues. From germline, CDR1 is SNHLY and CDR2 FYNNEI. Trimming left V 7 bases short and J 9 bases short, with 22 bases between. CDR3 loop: CASNRVAPGGGEQFF. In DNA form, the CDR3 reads TGTGCCAGCAATCGGGTAGCCCCCGGAGGGGGTGAGCAGTTCTTC.

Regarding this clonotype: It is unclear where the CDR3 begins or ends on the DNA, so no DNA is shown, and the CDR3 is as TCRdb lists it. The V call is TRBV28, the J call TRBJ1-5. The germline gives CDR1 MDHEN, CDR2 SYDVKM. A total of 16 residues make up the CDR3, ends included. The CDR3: CASSFLAANGNQPQHF.

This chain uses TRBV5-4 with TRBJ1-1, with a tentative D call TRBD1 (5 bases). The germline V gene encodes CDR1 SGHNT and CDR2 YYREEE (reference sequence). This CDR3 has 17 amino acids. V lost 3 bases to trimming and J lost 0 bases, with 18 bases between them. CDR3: CASSSSWGGEVNTEAFF. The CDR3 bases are TGTGCCAGCAGCTCTTCCTGGGGGGGGGAAGTGAACACTGAAGCTTTCTTT.

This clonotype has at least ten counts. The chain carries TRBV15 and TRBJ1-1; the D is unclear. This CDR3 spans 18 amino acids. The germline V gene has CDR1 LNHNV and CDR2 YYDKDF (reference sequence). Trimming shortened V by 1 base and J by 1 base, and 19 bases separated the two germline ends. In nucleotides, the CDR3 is TGTGCCACCAGCAGAGCCGGGTTGAGTATATCAGGGAACACTGAAGCTTTCTTT. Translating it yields CATSRAGLSISGNTEAFF.

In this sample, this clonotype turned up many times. The CDR3 loop is CASRQGLATDTQYF. In nucleotides, the CDR3 is TGTGCCAGCAGGCAAGGACTAGCGACAGATACGCAGTATTTT. The chain combines TRBV12-3 or TRBV12-4 with TRBJ2-3, with 9 bases aligning to TRBD2. This CDR3 has 14 residues. J gave up 3 bases and V 6 bases, and 4 bases lay outside the gene matches.

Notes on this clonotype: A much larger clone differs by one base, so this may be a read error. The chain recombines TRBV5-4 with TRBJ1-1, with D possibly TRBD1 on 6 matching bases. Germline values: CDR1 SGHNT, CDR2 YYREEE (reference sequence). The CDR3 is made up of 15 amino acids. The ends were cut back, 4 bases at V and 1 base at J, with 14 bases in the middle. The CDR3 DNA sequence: TGTGCCAGCAGCCCGTCGGGACAATCGAACACTGAAGCTTTCTTT. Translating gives CASSPSGQSNTEAFF.

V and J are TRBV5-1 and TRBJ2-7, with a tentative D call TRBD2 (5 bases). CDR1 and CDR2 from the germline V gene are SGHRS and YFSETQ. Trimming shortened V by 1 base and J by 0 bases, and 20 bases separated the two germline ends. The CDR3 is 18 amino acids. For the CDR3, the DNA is TGCGCCAGCAGCTTGCGAATGCTAATGCGGACTGCCTCCTACGAGCAGTACTTC. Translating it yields CASSLRMLMRTASYEQYF.

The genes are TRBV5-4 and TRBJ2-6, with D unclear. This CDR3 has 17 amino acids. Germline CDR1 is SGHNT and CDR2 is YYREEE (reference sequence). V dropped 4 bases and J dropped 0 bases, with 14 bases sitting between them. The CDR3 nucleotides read TGTGCCAGCAGCCGGACCGGGTCAGTCTCTGGGGCCAACGTCCTGACTTTC. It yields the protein CASSRTGSVSGANVLTF.

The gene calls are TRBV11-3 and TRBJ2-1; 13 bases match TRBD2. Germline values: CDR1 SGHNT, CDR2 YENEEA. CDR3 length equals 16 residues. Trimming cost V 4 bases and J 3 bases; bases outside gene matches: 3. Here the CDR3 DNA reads TGTGCCAGCAGCTGGGGACTAGCGGGGATCTACAATGAGCAGTTCTTC. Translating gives CASSWGLAGIYNEQFF.

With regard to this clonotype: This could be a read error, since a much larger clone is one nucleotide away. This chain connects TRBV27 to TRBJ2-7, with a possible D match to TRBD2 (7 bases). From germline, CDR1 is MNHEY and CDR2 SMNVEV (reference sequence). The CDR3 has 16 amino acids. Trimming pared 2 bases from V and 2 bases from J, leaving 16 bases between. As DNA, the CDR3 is TGTGCCAGCAGTTTAAAGGGGGGGTGGATCACCTACGAGCAGTACTTC. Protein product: CASSLKGGWITYEQYF.

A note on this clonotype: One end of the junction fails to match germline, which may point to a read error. CDR3 in amino acids: CASSVVGTSGSGNF. The CDR3 DNA follows: TGTGCCAGCAGCGTAGTAGGGACTAGCGGTTCTGGGAACTTC. The V and J genes are TRBV12-3 or TRBV12-4 and TRBJ2-7; 11 nucleotides match TRBD2. The CDR3 extends over 14 amino acids.

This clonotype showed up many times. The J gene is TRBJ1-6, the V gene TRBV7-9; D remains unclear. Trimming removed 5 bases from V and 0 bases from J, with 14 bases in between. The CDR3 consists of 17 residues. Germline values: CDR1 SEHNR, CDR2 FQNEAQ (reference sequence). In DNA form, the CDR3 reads TGTGCCAGCAGCGTCACTCAACGCAGCTCCTATAATTCACCCCTCCACTTT. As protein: CASSVTQRSSYNSPLHF.

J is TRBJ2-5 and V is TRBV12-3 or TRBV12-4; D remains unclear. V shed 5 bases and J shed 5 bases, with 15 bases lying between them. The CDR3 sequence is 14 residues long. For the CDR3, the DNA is TGTGCCAGCAGTGATTCCCGGGTCCTGGAGACCCAGTACTTC. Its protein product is CASSDSRVLETQYF.

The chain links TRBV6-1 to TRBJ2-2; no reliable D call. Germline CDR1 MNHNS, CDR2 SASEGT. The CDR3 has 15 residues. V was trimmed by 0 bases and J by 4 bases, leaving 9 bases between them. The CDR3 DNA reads TGTGCCAGCAGTGAAGCTCCTTTTTCCACCGGGGAGCTGTTTTTT. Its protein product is CASSEAPFSTGELFF.

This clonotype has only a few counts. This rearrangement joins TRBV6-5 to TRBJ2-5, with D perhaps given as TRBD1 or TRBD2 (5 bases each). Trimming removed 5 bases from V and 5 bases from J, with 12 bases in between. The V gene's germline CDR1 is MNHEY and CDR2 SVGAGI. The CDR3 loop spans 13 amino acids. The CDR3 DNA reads TGTGCCAGCAGTCCCCGTTGGGGGGAGACCCAGTACTTC. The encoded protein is CASSPRWGETQYF.